The sequence of this T cell receptor (beta chain) was determined in a study of T cells in narcolepsy. General study findings and limits: Same-patient CSF and blood CD4+ T cell clonotypes included HCRT-specific and TRIB2-specific autoreactive ones.

Trimming stripped 6 bases from V and 5 bases from J, with 16 bases between. This CDR3 is 15 amino acids long. Germline CDR1 is MNHNS and CDR2 is SASEGT. This clone was seen a single time. Its target is not known. TCRdb's table, derived via immunoSEQ multiplex PCR, lists solely in-frame clones and lacks some. The data contain around 30,000 clones, about nine tenths of them singletons. The chain joins TRBV6-1 to TRBJ1-4; D is uncertain. Material: CD45RA- memory CD4+ T cells from PBMCs. This clonotype was obtained from a human donor with narcolepsy. CDR3 loop: CASRDRRTQNEKLFF. As DNA, the CDR3 is TGTGCCAGCAGAGATAGACGGACTCAAAATGAAAAACTGTTTTTT.